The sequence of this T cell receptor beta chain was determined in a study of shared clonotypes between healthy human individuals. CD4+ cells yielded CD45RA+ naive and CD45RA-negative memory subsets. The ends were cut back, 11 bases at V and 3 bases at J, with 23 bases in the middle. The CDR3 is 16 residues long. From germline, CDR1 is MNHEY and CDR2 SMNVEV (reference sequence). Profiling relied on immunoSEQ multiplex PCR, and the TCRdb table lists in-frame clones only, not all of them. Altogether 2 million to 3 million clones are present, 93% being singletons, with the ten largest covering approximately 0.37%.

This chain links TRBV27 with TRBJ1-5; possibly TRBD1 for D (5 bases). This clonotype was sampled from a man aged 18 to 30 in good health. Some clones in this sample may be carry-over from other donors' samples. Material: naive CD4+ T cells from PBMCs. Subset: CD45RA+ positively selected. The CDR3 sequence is CAWSADTGAVNQPQHF. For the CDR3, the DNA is TGTGCCTGGTCGGCCGATACCGGGGCAGTCAATCAGCCCCAGCATTTT.